This record looks at one T cell receptor (beta chain) sequence and its context. Original methodology: Reference gene primer amplification in the assay estimated nucleated cell counts. Assay used: immunoSEQ multiplex PCR; TCRdb lists only in-frame clones, some missing. The V and J calls and the clone size are those of that table, but D and trimming were determined from the DNA. The repertoire holds 150,000 to 200,000 clones, with roughly nine tenths as singletons. The sample originates from a study of blood T cell repertoires in COVID-19. About the research overall: Some COVID-19 samples were acute and others convalescent; all came from the United States, Italy and Spain. Sources were T cells, B-cell-depleted T cells, or PBMCs; the material itself was cDNA or gDNA.

The ends lost 0 bases at V and 2 bases at J; junction bases unmatched: 3. Per germline, CDR1 SGHRS and CDR2 YFSETQ. The CDR3 spans 15 residues. The gene calls are TRBV5-1 and TRBJ1-2; TRBD1 matches 8 bases. What was sequenced was peripheral blood. The receptor was isolated from a man aged 65-85 years with acute or convalescent COVID-19. The CDR3, as DNA: TGCGCCAGCAGCTTGGAGGGACAGGACAACTATGGCTACACCTTC. Its translation: CASSLEGQDNYGYTF.